This T cell receptor beta chain is drawn from a study of blood T cell repertoires in COVID-19. The repertoire was sequenced with immunoSEQ multiplex PCR; TCRdb's copy has only in-frame clones and lacks some. The sample consists of about 210,000 clones, about 81% of them appearing once. This clone occurred a few times. The CDR3 is 14 amino acids. The junction had 8 bases not matched to a gene; V was cut back by 3 bases and J by 7 bases. Germline CDR1 is SGHRS and CDR2 is YFSETQ. Sequenced input: PBMCs or T cells enriched from blood (not recorded which). The origin of this receptor is a man aged 35 to 55 who had recovered from COVID-19. This chain links TRBV5-1 with TRBJ1-2, with TRBD1 identical over 8 bases. The CDR3 bases are TGCGCCAGCAGCTCCAGGACAGGGTTGGGTGGCTACACCTTC. Protein product: CASSSRTGLGGYTF.